The 19 T cell receptor beta chains below were found in one sample sequenced in a study of immune evolution from preneoplasia to lung adenocarcinoma (dated by TCRdb to about 2021). Libraries were constructed by the immunoSEQ multiplex PCR assay. In TCRdb, the immuneACCESS table is reduced to in-frame sequences with V and J assigned. These tables do not hold every clone; where another copy was compared, an unresolved V gene accounts for under half, and the others remain unexplained. In all, the sample holds roughly 2,200 clones, and about four fifths of those were seen once. Of the sample, around a tenth falls within the top ten clones. Sequencing was done on a sample of FFPE minimally invasive lung adenocarcinoma tissue. This sample's cell subset or site label indicates: micro-invasive lung adenocarcinoma (MIA). Every receptor here comes from a person between 55 and 80 years old with lung adenocarcinoma.

The V gene is TRBV7-6, the J gene TRBJ1-3; D remains unclear. Germline V CDR1 and CDR2: SGHVS, FNYEAQ. The CDR3 length is 16 residues. With 5 bases removed from V and 0 bases from J, the gap between germline ends came to 14 bases. The CDR3 DNA sequence: TGTGCCAGCAGCCCTGGAAGGCCAAGCTCTGGAAACACCATATATTTT. Residues: CASSPGRPSSGNTIYF.

The chain couples TRBV6-5 to TRBJ2-5, with TRBD2 matching over 12 bases. This CDR3 spans 15 amino acids. The germline CDR1 and CDR2 sequences are MNHEY and SVGAGI. Trimming at V came to 5 bases and at J to 5 bases, leaving 6 bases not matched to a gene. CDR3 bases: TGTGCCAGCAGTACCGGACTAGCGGGGACGGAGACCCAGTACTTC. The encoded protein is CASSTGLAGTETQYF.

CDR3 region: CASSQRNLRGLNTDTQYF. The CDR3 nucleotides are TGTGCCAGCAGCCAGAGAAACCTTCGCGGACTAAACACAGATACGCAGTATTTT. This sequence joins TRBV7-2 and TRBJ2-3; perhaps TRBD2 as D (6 bases). Trimming left V 5 bases short and J 2 bases short, with 23 bases between. The CDR3 sequence is 18 residues long. The germline CDR1 and CDR2 sequences are SGHTA and FQGNSA.

This sequence joins TRBV11-2 and TRBJ2-1; 12 positions agree with TRBD1. Germline V gives CDR1 SGHAT, CDR2 FQNNGV. Trimming at V came to 2 bases and at J to 7 bases, leaving 3 bases not matched to a gene. The CDR3 spans 15 residues. DNA for the CDR3: TGTGCCAGCAGCTTATGGGACAGGGGGCATAATGAGCAGTTCTTC. It specifies CASSLWDRGHNEQFF.

J is TRBJ2-5 and V is TRBV5-1; no definite D call. CDR1 is SGHRS and CDR2 is YFSETQ in the germline V gene. This CDR3 region has 11 residues. Trimming cost V 2 bases and J 2 bases, with 1 base left between them. The CDR3 region is CASSLQETQYF. In DNA, the CDR3 is TGCGCCAGCAGCTTACAAGAGACCCAGTACTTC.

The rearrangement uses TRBV6-6 and TRBJ1-2; D is uncertain. Trimming took 1 base from V and 8 from J, leaving 8 bases between them. Per the germline V gene, CDR1 is MNHNY and CDR2 is SVGAGI (reference sequence). The CDR3 contains 12 residues. This CDR3 is CASSYFRGGYTF. The DNA of the CDR3 is TGTGCCAGCAGTTACTTTAGAGGAGGCTACACCTTC.

The DNA for the CDR3 is TGTGCCAGCAGTGAACTAAGGCAGGGGCGCTCACCCCTCCACTTT. The encoded protein is CASSELRQGRSPLHF. This chain links TRBV6-1 with TRBJ1-6, with D possibly being TRBD1 (6 bases). CDR1 MNHNS and CDR2 SASEGT come from the germline V gene. The germline V and J ends were trimmed by 2 bases and 10 bases, with 15 bases remaining between them. This CDR3 comprises 15 residues.

The CDR3 coding sequence is TGCGCCAGCAGCGAAGCCGGGACAGTCCACATTATGAACACCGGGGAGCTGTTTTTT. Translated: CASSEAGTVHIMNTGELFF. The chain employs TRBV5-1 and TRBJ2-2; TRBD1 aligns across 7 bases. Germline CDR1 is SGHRS and CDR2 is YFSETQ. Unmatched junction bases numbered 16, after V lost 4 bases and J lost 1 base. CDR3 length: 19 residues.

The chain carries TRBV10-2 and TRBJ1-3; D is ambiguous. Trimming removed 0 bases from V and 4 bases from J, with 4 bases in between. The CDR3 spans 13 residues. Germline CDR1 reads WSHSY; CDR2 reads SAAADI. CDR3 nucleotides: TGCGCCAGCAGTGAGTCGCGGGGAAACACCATATATTTT. Amino acids: CASSESRGNTIYF.

V usage is TRBV27 and J usage is TRBJ2-3, with 7 bases fitting TRBD2. The CDR3 spans 14 residues. In germline, CDR1 is MNHEY, CDR2 SMNVEV (reference sequence). Trimming at V came to 5 bases and at J to 4 bases, leaving 6 bases not matched to a gene. The CDR3 sequence is CASSVRGDADTQYF. CDR3 nucleotide sequence: TGTGCCAGCAGTGTTCGGGGGGACGCAGATACGCAGTATTTT.

The J gene is TRBJ1-1, the V gene TRBV6-6; D call uncertain. This CDR3 contains 13 residues. V lost 10 bases and J lost 1, with 13 bases in between. CDR1 MNHNY and CDR2 SVGAGI come from the germline V gene (reference sequence). Here the CDR3 reads CATRLGQNTEAFF. The CDR3 DNA reads as TGTGCCACCCGCCTTGGCCAGAACACTGAAGCTTTCTTT.

As regards this clone: The junction departs from the called germline gene at one end, perhaps through a read error. The V call is TRBV7-6, the J call TRBJ2-2; TRBD1 matches 10 bases. The CDR3 consists of 15 residues. CDR1 and CDR2 from the germline V gene are SGHVS and FNYEAQ. CDR3 in amino acids: CTSSRGTGATGELFF. As DNA, the CDR3 is TGTACCAGCAGCCGCGGGACAGGGGCAACCGGGGAGCTGTTTTTT.

V gene TRBV5-8 combines with J gene TRBJ1-1; D is possibly TRBD1 (6 bases). Germline CDR1 is SGHTS and CDR2 is YDEGEE. The CDR3 totals 14 residues. V dropped 4 bases and J dropped 3 bases, with 13 bases sitting between them. CDR3 sequence reads: CASSRRDTYTEAFF. The DNA of the CDR3 is TGTGCCAGCAGCCGGCGGGACACCTACACTGAAGCTTTCTTT.

V and J are TRBV25-1 and TRBJ2-2; D may be TRBD1 (6 bases). The V gene lost 8 bases and the J gene lost 3 bases, with 13 bases spanning the gap. Germline V CDR1 and CDR2: MGHDK, SYGVNS. The CDR3 is made up of 14 amino acids. The CDR3 DNA sequence: TGTGCCAGCGCAGGGGAGACGGACACCGGGGAGCTGTTTTTT. Its translation: CASAGETDTGELFF. The variable domain in full, completed from reference TRBV25-1 and TRBJ2-2, reads EADIYQTPRYLVIGTGKKITLECSQTMGHDKMYWYQQDPGMELHLIHYSYGVNSTEKGDLSSESTVSRIRTEHFPLTLESARPSHTSQYLCASAGETDTGELFFGEGSRLTVL.

The V call is TRBV5-1, the J call TRBJ2-2, with 9 bases aligning to TRBD2. Germline CDR1 is SGHRS and CDR2 is YFSETQ. The CDR3 is 17 residues long. Trimming cost V 0 bases and J 1 base; bases outside gene matches: 4. The DNA of the CDR3 is TGCGCCAGCAGCTTGGGGACTAGCGCGCTGAACACCGGGGAGCTGTTTTTT. Protein: CASSLGTSALNTGELFF.

The chain employs TRBV11-3 and TRBJ2-3, with 8 nucleotides matching TRBD2. The CDR3 sequence is 16 residues long. Losses at the gene ends were 0 bases for V and 0 bases for J; bases not matched to a gene: 2. CDR1 SGHNT and CDR2 YENEEA come from the germline V gene. CDR3 coding DNA: TGTGCCAGCAGCTTAGATGCGGGGGGCAGCACAGATACGCAGTATTTT. Translated: CASSLDAGGSTDTQYF.

CDR3 coding DNA: TGTGCCAGCAGGATGACAGGTTACTACGAGCAGTACTTC. Protein product: CASRMTGYYEQYF. The chain joins TRBV6-5 to TRBJ2-7; possible D gene TRBD1, 6 bases. The CDR3 extends over 13 amino acids. Trimming removed 6 bases at V and 3 bases at J, with 12 bases between. From germline, CDR1 is MNHEY and CDR2 SVGAGI.

V gene TRBV19 combines with J gene TRBJ1-1; D might be TRBD1 (6 bases). This CDR3 spans 15 amino acids. Germline V gives CDR1 LNHDA, CDR2 SQIVND (reference sequence). Trimming left V 5 bases short and J 1 base short, with 14 bases between. The CDR3 loop is CASSFTGTKNTEAFF. Written as DNA, the CDR3 is TGTGCCAGTAGTTTCACAGGGACCAAGAACACTGAAGCTTTCTTT.

This clone occurred a few times. The V call is TRBV6-5, the J call TRBJ1-6; TRBD1 aligns across 9 bases. The CDR3 runs 15 residues. The J segment lost 7 bases and the V segment lost 6 bases, leaving 7 bases of the junction unmatched. Germline values: CDR1 MNHEY, CDR2 SVGAGI. The CDR3 protein is CASSTTGTGNSPLHF. DNA of the CDR3: TGTGCCAGCAGCACTACGGGGACAGGGAATTCACCCCTCCACTTT.